This T cell receptor beta chain was recovered during a study of T cells after yellow fever vaccination. The germline V and J ends were trimmed by 5 bases and 3 bases, with 20 bases remaining between them. Germline CDR1 reads SEHNR; CDR2 reads FQNEAQ (reference sequence). The CDR3 covers 17 residues. In its sample, this clonotype was seen many times. Its antigen is as yet unknown. TCRdb ran MiXCR on the 5' RACE reads and lists one entry per CDR3 protein. The sample has some 300,000 distinct CDR3 sequences, 8.5% to 10% seen once. General observations from the study: Abundant bulk-population clonotypes could contaminate the FACS-sorted repertoires. Booster sampling recovered most clones from primary vaccination (approximately 97% CD4, 88% CD8).

The receptor's source is a man between 18 and 29 years old who received the YFV17D yellow fever vaccine. The chain uses TRBV7-9 and TRBJ1-3; TRBD1 might be the D (6 bases). The source was CD4+ T cells sorted from PBMCs, collected 5 days after the yellow fever booster vaccination. CDR3 sequence: CASSPRKGVSRGNTIYF. The CDR3 bases are TGTGCCAGCAGCCCGAGGAAGGGGGTTTCACGTGGAAACACCATATATTTT.